The 8 T cell receptor beta chains presented below share a single source sample, sequenced in a study of control samples from healthy donors and cancer patients. Assay: immunoSEQ multiplex PCR; the TCRdb copy retains only in-frame clones and omits some. The table has roughly 370,000 clones, about 93% seen once. The sequenced material came from PBMCs. These receptors came from a man aged 35 to 55 with head and neck cancer.

This chain links TRBV5-5 with TRBJ2-7; possibly TRBD1 or TRBD2 for D (5 bases each). V gave up 0 bases and J gave up 3 bases, with 16 bases separating them. This CDR3 comprises 16 residues. Germline loops: CDR1 SGHKS, CDR2 YYEKEE (reference sequence). CDR3 sequence: CASSLVQIAGSYEQYF. Here the CDR3 DNA reads TGTGCCAGCAGCTTGGTGCAAATCGCAGGGAGCTACGAGCAGTACTTC.

The CDR3 sequence: CASSPMGEISYEQYF. Here the CDR3 DNA reads TGCGCCAGCAGCCCAATGGGAGAGATCTCCTACGAGCAGTACTTC. The rearrangement links TRBV4-1 to TRBJ2-7; tentative D call: TRBD2 (5 bases). There are 15 residues in the CDR3. Trimming took off 4 bases at V and 0 bases at J, with 13 bases between the two ends. Germline V CDR1 and CDR2: MGHRA, YSYEKL.

The chain joins TRBV19 to TRBJ2-7; 8 nucleotides agree with TRBD1. Losses at the gene ends were 8 bases for V and 6 bases for J; bases not matched to a gene: 15. The CDR3 covers 15 residues. Per germline, CDR1 LNHDA and CDR2 SQIVND (reference sequence). In DNA, the CDR3 is TGTGCCAGTGCTATCTCGGACAGGGAAATGGGCGAGCAGTACTTC. Amino acid sequence: CASAISDREMGEQYF.

This rearrangement joins TRBV9 to TRBJ2-2; TRBD2 matches at 7 bases. Germline V CDR1 and CDR2: SGDLS, YYNGEE. The CDR3 extends over 16 amino acids. Trimming cost V 0 bases and J 5 bases; bases outside gene matches: 7. The CDR3 coding sequence is TGTGCCAGCAGCGTAGGGGCGGGAGTTGGGACCGGGGAGCTGTTTTTT. This gives the protein CASSVGAGVGTGELFF.

This clone was detected only once. The CDR3 DNA sequence: TGTGCCAGCAGCTTGGGGGTAACGAAAGAGACCCAGTACTTC. Amino acids: CASSLGVTKETQYF. The chain has TRBV5-5 and TRBJ2-5, with unresolved D. The ends were cut back, 0 bases at V and 3 bases at J, with 9 bases in the middle. In germline, CDR1 is SGHKS, CDR2 YYEKEE (reference sequence). The CDR3 sequence is 14 residues long.

The rearrangement uses TRBV28 and TRBJ1-1; D not resolved. The germline V gene encodes CDR1 MDHEN and CDR2 SYDVKM. V was cut by 6 bases and J by 7 bases, with 9 bases left in between. The CDR3 spans 11 residues. In DNA, the CDR3 is TGTGCCAGCAGCTTGGAGATTGAAGCTTTCTTT. Its protein is CASSLEIEAFF.

This clone was seen a single time. The chain links TRBV5-4 to TRBJ2-7; the match to TRBD2 covers 9 bases. This CDR3 is built from 14 residues. Per germline, CDR1 SGHNT and CDR2 YYREEE (reference sequence). The trim removed 4 bases at V and 6 bases at J, leaving 8 bases unmatched. The CDR3 is CASSKTSGGSEQYF. The CDR3 DNA is TGTGCCAGCAGCAAGACTAGCGGAGGGTCCGAGCAGTACTTC.

V gene TRBV7-3 combines with J gene TRBJ2-1; 9 bases are a match to TRBD2. The length of the CDR3 is 18 residues. V was clipped by 4 bases and J by 5 bases; unmatched bases: 15. Per the germline V gene, CDR1 is SGHTA and CDR2 is FQGTGA. As DNA, the CDR3 is TGTGCCAGCAGCTCGGTGGCGGGAGGGCCTTTATGGCACAATGAGCAGTTCTTC. As protein: CASSSVAGGPLWHNEQFF.